Below are 24 T cell receptor beta chains sequenced from a single sample in a study of cytomegalovirus exposure and HLA in healthy donors. TCRdb's copy holds only in-frame clones and misses some; the assay was immunoSEQ multiplex PCR. Of 85,000 to 120,000 clones in the sample, 88% are singletons; the top ten hold less than 2%. The sequenced sample was PBMCs. The receptors were sampled from a woman aged 18-30 years in good health and CMV-seropositive.

The chain recombines TRBV21-1 with TRBJ1-2; the table names TRBD1, a call not compared with the DNA. TRBV21-1 is tagged as a pseudogene. CDR3 length: 17 amino acids. The CDR3 bases are TGTGCCAGCAGCGCACCAGACAGGCCATCCACGCGCTATGGCTACACCTTC. It translates to CASSAPDRPSTRYGYTF.

The chain recombines TRBV9 with TRBJ1-1, with D uncertain. Trimming stripped 0 bases from V and 0 bases from J, with 9 bases between. This CDR3 contains 15 residues. Germline V lookup: CDR1 SGDLS, CDR2 YYNGEE. CDR3 bases: TGTGCCAGCAGCGTAGGCGCCCTTATGAACACTGAAGCTTTCTTT. Amino acid sequence: CASSVGALMNTEAFF.

This sequence joins TRBV5-4 and TRBJ2-5; the match to TRBD1 covers 7 bases. From germline, CDR1 is SGHNT and CDR2 YYREEE (reference sequence). The CDR3 runs 14 residues. V gave up 5 bases and J gave up 7 bases; unmatched junction bases: 11. CDR3 in amino acids: CASSLLGGLATQYF. Here the CDR3 DNA reads TGTGCCAGCAGTTTGCTAGGGGGCCTCGCGACCCAGTACTTC.

The CDR3 here is CASKYPAGLGNEQFF. CDR3 in DNA: TGTGCCAGCAAGTATCCAGCGGGGCTTGGCAATGAGCAGTTCTTC. The rearrangement joins TRBV21-1 to TRBJ2-1; the D call of TRBD2 is as the table states it, not checked on the DNA. TRBV21-1 is termed a pseudogene. This CDR3 region has 15 residues.

CDR3: CASSLAFGPSGGELFF. The CDR3 DNA follows: TGTGCCAGCAGTTTAGCTTTCGGGCCCAGCGGCGGGGAGCTGTTTTTT. The chain carries TRBV28 and TRBJ2-2, with D perhaps TRBD2 (5 bases). The V end lost 2 bases, the J end lost 7 bases, and 17 bases lay between the germline ends. The CDR3 totals 16 residues. From germline, CDR1 is MDHEN and CDR2 SYDVKM.

The V and J genes are TRBV28 and TRBJ2-7; TRBD2 agrees at 9 bases. From germline, CDR1 is MDHEN and CDR2 SYDVKM. Trimming cost V 7 bases and J 2 bases; bases outside gene matches: 6. The CDR3 runs 14 residues. CDR3 in amino acids: CASTNGGGAYEQYF. The DNA of the CDR3 is TGTGCCAGCACCAATGGCGGGGGGGCCTACGAGCAGTACTTC.

The rearrangement uses TRBV28 and TRBJ2-7, with TRBD2 identical over 10 bases. J gave up 0 bases and V 3 bases, and 5 bases lay outside the gene matches. Germline CDR1 and CDR2: MDHEN and SYDVKM. The length of the CDR3 is 16 residues. The CDR3 spells CASSLTAGGSSYEQYF. The CDR3, as DNA: TGTGCCAGCAGTTTGACAGCGGGGGGGAGCTCCTACGAGCAGTACTTC.

This sequence joins TRBV7-9 and TRBJ2-7; 10 bases line up with TRBD2. V shed 3 bases and J 7 bases; nucleotides not matched to a gene: 3. Germline V gene data show CDR1 as SEHNR and CDR2 as FQNEAQ (reference sequence). The CDR3 has 13 residues. CDR3 DNA: TGTGCCAGCAGCTTGACTAGCGGGTATGAGCAGTACGTC. Its protein product is CASSLTSGYEQYV.

This rearrangement joins TRBV6-1 to TRBJ1-1; maybe TRBD1 (5 bases). This CDR3 has 13 amino acids. V was pared by 9 bases and J by 2 bases, with 13 bases between. Looked up from germline, CDR1 is MNHNS and CDR2 is SASEGT. CDR3 sequence: CASTNRINTEAFF. In nucleotides, the CDR3 is TGTGCCAGTACTAACAGGATCAACACTGAAGCTTTCTTT.

V usage is TRBV5-6 and J usage is TRBJ2-7, with D possibly being TRBD1 (6 bases). This CDR3 is 14 amino acids long. Trimming took 4 bases from V and 1 from J, leaving 12 bases between them. In germline, CDR1 is SGHDT, CDR2 YYEEEE. CDR3 protein: CASSVSGQSYEQYF. As DNA, the CDR3 is TGTGCCAGCAGCGTTTCCGGACAGTCCTACGAGCAGTACTTC.

The chain has TRBV2 and TRBJ1-2; 7 positions agree with TRBD1. J gave up 6 bases and V 7 bases, and 20 bases lay outside the gene matches. The CDR3 spans 17 residues. CDR1 is SNHLY and CDR2 is FYNNEI in the germline V gene. CDR3 in amino acids: CASNGLTPDRVENGYTF. The DNA of the CDR3 is TGTGCCAGCAACGGCCTTACACCTGACAGGGTGGAGAATGGCTACACCTTC.

In DNA, the CDR3 is TGCGCCGGATCGGACAGGCCGGGGAACACCGGGGAGCTGTTTTTT. Translating gives CAGSDRPGNTGELFF. The chain has TRBV4-1 and TRBJ2-2, with 7 bases matching TRBD1. Germline V lookup: CDR1 MGHRA, CDR2 YSYEKL. The CDR3 runs 15 residues. After removal of 11 bases from V and 1 base from J, the junction contained 10 bases not matched to a gene.

The J gene is TRBJ2-1, the V gene TRBV27, with a weak D call TRBD2 (5 bases). Germline V gene sequence: CDR1 MNHEY, CDR2 SMNVEV (reference sequence). The CDR3 loop spans 16 amino acids. Trimming removed 5 bases from V and 4 bases from J, with 18 bases in between. CDR3 DNA: TGTGCCAGCAGTCCGCGGGCTCTCTCGGGTTACAATGAGCAGTTCTTC. It yields the protein CASSPRALSGYNEQFF.

The chain has TRBV28 and TRBJ1-2; 8 bases map to TRBD1. V trimming: 6 bases; J trimming: 6 bases; junction bases outside the gene matches: 6. Germline V gives CDR1 MDHEN, CDR2 SYDVKM. CDR3 length equals 13 residues. Written as DNA, the CDR3 is TGTGCCAGCAGCCTGGACAGGGTTGATGGCTACACCTTC. It specifies CASSLDRVDGYTF.

V usage is TRBV9 and J usage is TRBJ2-1; 10 bases agree with TRBD2. The V gene's germline CDR1 is SGDLS and CDR2 YYNGEE. This CDR3 spans 18 amino acids. J lost 5 bases, V lost 2 bases, and 13 bases had no gene match. The CDR3 bases are TGTGCCAGCAGCGTCCCGATGGGAGCGGGGGGGTCAGACAATGAGCAGTTCTTC. It translates to CASSVPMGAGGSDNEQFF. Looking up the rest from reference TRBV9 and TRBJ2-1 gives the full variable domain: DSGVTQTPKHLITATGQRVTLRCSPRSGDLSVYWYQQSLDQGLQFLIQYYNGEERAKGNILERFSAQQFPDLHSELNLSSLELGDSALYFCASSVPMGAGGSDNEQFFGPGTRLTVL.

The chain recombines TRBV2 with TRBJ1-1, with 9 nucleotides matching TRBD1. Germline-derived CDR1 and CDR2 are SNHLY and FYNNEI. This CDR3 has 18 residues. V was clipped by 4 bases and J by 0 bases; unmatched bases: 12. CDR3 region: CASSGHRDRELMNTEAFF. In DNA form, the CDR3 reads TGTGCCAGCAGTGGACACCGGGACAGGGAACTCATGAACACTGAAGCTTTCTTT.

The rearrangement links TRBV15 to TRBJ1-1, with TRBD1 identical over 7 bases. Germline trimming cut 5 bases from V and 6 bases from J; bases unmatched to any gene: 9. The CDR3 totals 14 residues. Germline V gene data show CDR1 as LNHNV and CDR2 as YYDKDF (reference sequence). CDR3 region: CATSYDRVTPEAFF. The CDR3 DNA reads as TGTGCCACCAGCTATGACAGGGTGACCCCTGAAGCTTTCTTT.

The V and J genes are TRBV7-9 and TRBJ2-5; TRBD1 matches 7 bases. V was pared by 0 bases and J by 5 bases, with 6 bases of the junction left unmatched. The CDR3 loop spans 15 amino acids. The germline V gene has CDR1 SEHNR and CDR2 FQNEAQ (reference sequence). CDR3 sequence: CASSLALGQKETQYF. The CDR3 DNA reads TGTGCCAGCAGCTTAGCGTTGGGACAGAAGGAGACCCAGTACTTC.

This chain links TRBV25-1 with TRBJ2-3, with a tentative D call TRBD2 (6 bases). V gave up 8 bases and J gave up 8 bases, with 11 bases separating them. CDR3 length equals 11 residues. Germline CDR1 is MGHDK and CDR2 is SYGVNS. DNA of the CDR3: TGTGCCAGCCTCCTGGGAGGTACGCAGTATTTT. The encoded protein is CASLLGGTQYF.

On this clone itself: It may be a read error: a sequence one base away is much more abundant. The sample contains more than one DNA sequence encoding this CDR3. This chain connects TRBV6-1 to TRBJ1-5, with 7 bases that match TRBD1. Germline CDR1 reads MNHNS; CDR2 reads SASEGT. This CDR3 has 15 amino acids. The CDR3 sequence: CASSENRGLPPPQHF. CDR3 nucleotides: TGTGCCAGTAGTGAAAACAGGGGTTTACCCCCGCCCCAGCATTTT.

This chain uses TRBV2 with TRBJ2-3; a possible D gene is TRBD1 (5 bases). V lost 9 bases to trimming and J lost 0 bases, with 13 bases between them. The germline gives CDR1 SNHLY, CDR2 FYNNEI. The CDR3 runs to 14 residues. This CDR3 reads CARQETLSTDTQYF. CDR3 DNA sequence: TGTGCCAGACAGGAAACTCTGAGCACAGATACGCAGTATTTT.

The V gene is TRBV2, the J gene TRBJ1-1; no firm D call. V was clipped by 7 bases and J by 0 bases, with 12 bases between them. Germline V gene sequence: CDR1 SNHLY, CDR2 FYNNEI. The CDR3 has 14 amino acids. In DNA, the CDR3 is TGTGCCAGCACCGAGGGAGGTTTGAACACTGAAGCTTTCTTT. It encodes CASTEGGLNTEAFF.

V is TRBV18 and J is TRBJ2-5; 7 bases are shared with TRBD1. Trimming removed 6 bases from V and 3 bases from J; junction bases left unmatched: 4. CDR1 is KGHSH and CDR2 is LQKENI in the germline V gene. The CDR3 has 13 residues. The CDR3 DNA is TGTGCCAGCTCCCGTGACAGGGAAGAGACCCAGTACTTC. It specifies CASSRDREETQYF.

The table lists this clone with a few counts. The V gene is TRBV27, the J gene TRBJ2-4; 8 bases are shared with TRBD1. Losses at the gene ends were 6 bases for V and 8 bases for J; bases not matched to a gene: 6. The CDR3 totals 13 residues. The germline gives CDR1 MNHEY, CDR2 SMNVEV (reference sequence). The CDR3 loop is CASSAGGIDIQYF. The DNA of the CDR3 is TGTGCCAGCAGCGCAGGGGGCATTGACATTCAGTACTTC.